The 5 T cell receptor beta chains in this list originate from one sample, sequenced in a study of T cells expressing NK-cell markers. Reprocessing the 5' RACE reads, TCRdb reports a single entry for every CDR3 protein and omits DNA. The sample table sets out under 600,000 distinct CDR3 sequences. The sequencing sample was made of blood T cells: a sorted CD56 or NKG2C T cell subset, CD4+ or CD8+ T cells, or bulk PBMC T cells (not recorded which). The source is a woman aged 45-59 years in good health.

The genes are TRBV27 and TRBJ1-3; no DNA is available, so the TRBD1 call from TCRdb remains unchecked. The CDR3 contains 16 residues. Germline lookup yields CDR1 MNHEY and CDR2 SMNVEV (reference sequence). The CDR3 loop reads CASSLSFPGTGNTIYF.

The rearrangement joins TRBV3-1 to TRBJ2-1; TCRdb returns TRBD2, unconfirmable since there is no DNA. The CDR3 has 15 amino acids. Germline CDR1 is LGHDT and CDR2 is YNNKEL (reference sequence). The CDR3 region is CASSPWTSGSAEQFF.

The chain employs TRBV5-1 and TRBJ1-5; with no DNA, the TCRdb D assignment of TRBD1 cannot be verified. The CDR3 contains 15 residues. Germline values: CDR1 SGHRS, CDR2 YFSETQ. The CDR3 here is CASSLKAGAGQPQHF.

The chain combines TRBV6-2 or TRBV6-3 with TRBJ2-1; absent DNA, TCRdb's TRBD1 call cannot be checked. CDR1 and CDR2 (germline): MNHEY, SVGEGT. The CDR3 has 15 amino acids. The CDR3 spells CASSYRAGSGNEQFF.

The V call is TRBV5-6, the J call TRBJ2-5; the D call of TRBD1 rests on TCRdb alone, since no DNA is present to check it. CDR3 length: 14 residues. Per germline, CDR1 SGHDT and CDR2 YYEEEE. The CDR3 reads CASSPGTLQETQYF.